The clone carrying this T cell receptor beta chain was seen a handful of times. The antigen remains unidentified. The data belong to a study of regulatory T cells in long-lasting Graves disease. Notes on the study in general: Relative to new patients (966), persistent patients exhibited greater sharing of public clonotypes (around 3,000).

Time point: persistent/refractory GD, antithyroid drugs over 5 years with positive TRAb. From PBMCs, RNA was extracted and then used to make the TCR library. Guidelines of the American Thyroid Association were used to diagnose Graves' disease. Arm-PCR of CDR3 regions and iRepertoire HTBI primers were used to build TCR beta libraries. In the authors' workflow: Identified segments across samples numbered some 62 TRBV and around 13 TRBJ. One entry per CDR3 protein results from TCRdb running MiXCR on the multiplex PCR reads. The V and J calls, along with clone size, are taken from TCRdb and not from the paper's own processing. The sample consists of 700,000 or so distinct CDR3 sequences, around 30% of them appearing once. The CDR3 has 20 residues. The V gene end was trimmed by 0 bases and the J gene end by 7 bases; junction bases not matched to a gene: 20. Germline CDR1 and CDR2: LNHNV and YYDKDF (reference sequence).

The sample in question was peripheral blood mononuclear cells (PBMCs), obtained when the disease was refractory, from a patient treated with antithyroid drugs. The chain combines TRBV15 with TRBJ2-7; 11 bases are shared with TRBD2. This sequence was found in a female donor with Graves disease. In nucleotides, the CDR3 is TGTGCCACCAGCAGAGAGTACAGGGGGACTAGCGGAACGATACCTACGGAGCAGTACTTC. Amino acids: CATSREYRGTSGTIPTEQYF.